Detailed here is one TCR beta chain. Using immunoSEQ multiplex PCR, the repertoire was profiled, and TCRdb retains in-frame clones only, with some absent. The table lists about 68,000 clones, 95% to 98% of them singletons, with around 0.3% in the top ten. The data belong to a study of technical replicates of blood from several donors. The CDR3 contains 13 residues. CDR1 is MGHDK, CDR2 SYGVNS, per germline. V gave up 8 bases and J gave up 4 bases, with 12 bases separating them. The source is a human donor in good health. This chain uses TRBV25-1 with TRBJ1-3, with D hard to call. The sequenced sample consisted of T cells isolated from PBMCs. The DNA of the CDR3 is TGTGCCAGCTCTCTAGGTGGCGGAAACACCATATATTTT. This translates into CASSLGGGNTIYF.